The following is a T cell receptor (beta chain) sequence with its context. Which antigen it targets is not known. No much larger clone is present one base from it, and per-base qualities are unavailable. This entry is derived from a study of T cell clones after liver transplantation (dated by TCRdb to between 2018 and 2020). Broadly, across the study: The samples were obtained from ITN030ST, a randomized trial that attempted immunosuppression withdrawal within 2 years after liver transplantation. Donor-reactive T cell clones were identified using TCRbeta sequencing after a pre-transplant mixed lymphocyte reaction and were then followed in post-transplant blood. As an antigen-independent comparator for donor-reactive sequences, third party-reactive TCRbeta sequences were also identified from pre-transplant MLRs. Three of the eight recipients were HCV-positive; the others were transplanted for non-autoimmune, non-viral indications. Subjects received no induction therapy and standard immunosuppression until randomization at 12-24 months post-transplant. Tolerance meant complete immunosuppression withdrawal for at least one year without liver enzymes rising beyond twice the upper limit of normal. Blood samples were collected pre-transplant, pre-randomization before withdrawal, and post-randomization after either full withdrawal or failed withdrawal. Of the 8 liver transplant recipients making up the studied cohort, 3 were classified as tolerant and 5 as non-tolerant.

Thawed unstimulated PBMCs were stained for CD3, CD4 and CD8 and FACS-sorted into CD3+CD4+ and CD3+CD8+ populations. All 8 studied subjects were randomized to immunosuppression withdrawal. Genomic DNA was isolated with the Qiagen DNeasy Blood and Tissue Kit. From the germline V gene, CDR1 is SGHDN and CDR2 is FVKESK. The CDR3 measures 15 amino acids from cysteine to phenylalanine. Of the read, only the CDR3 DNA is kept; its 45 bases are in frame from base 1. The trim is 1 base for V and 6 bases for J, with a gap of 10 bases between the germline ends. Broad study findings and their caveats: Low numbers of available donor cells limited the measurable donor-reactive repertoire in a couple of subjects. Donor-reactive sequences decreased more than third party-reactive sequences, which suggests partial antigen-specific deletion that was not related to withdrawal success. The conclusions were considered preliminary, being limited by small, heterogeneous patient numbers and non-standardized post-transplant time points. In 5 of 8 subjects, circulating donor-reactive CD4 TCRbeta sequences decreased significantly after transplant, regardless of tolerance or HCV status. Once repertoire turnover was taken into account, donor-reactive detection showed a significant reduction for CD4 in 7 of 8 subjects and for CD8 in 8 of 8. Without allograft tissue specimens, donor-reactive T cells may have migrated into the graft rather than being deleted.

Frozen genomic DNA underwent high-throughput TCRbeta CDR3 sequencing by immunoSEQ, including PCR amplification, mapping, bias correction and internal controls. Concerning the study's data processing: Only productive rearrangements were retained, and each unique TCRbeta sequence was defined by its CDR3 nucleotide sequence together with its V and J gene. For a sequence to be called donor-reactive, it needed a frequency of at least 0.01% and at least 5-fold expansion in CFSE-low cells compared with unstimulated pre-transplant cells. Per-subject minimum frequency thresholds, based on the lowest-template unstimulated sample, ensured at least 90% detection power. Jensen-Shannon divergence between the top 1000 TCRbeta sequences after and before transplant was used to measure repertoire turnover. Changes in detection of donor-reactive sequences were assessed with two-sided Fisher's exact tests. The table comes from immuneACCESS by way of TCRdb, which keeps in-frame sequences with V and J called. Part of the clones is missing from these tables; in studies checked, under half for an unresolved V gene and the rest for unknown reasons. The V and J calls and the clone size are those of that table, but D and trimming were determined from the DNA. The sample table records tens of thousands of clones; over 60% of these occur just once. The ten largest account for roughly a tenth of the sample.

The starting material was CD4+ T cells from blood, obtained at the 22-month timepoint. The rearranged segments are TRBV14 and TRBJ1-6; too little of a D gene remains to name it. The sequence was collected from a human patient who received a liver transplant. Some T cells may derive from the graft donor when a transplant has been performed. Here is the DNA: TGTGCCAGCAGCCAAGGGATACCGGTTAATTCACCCCTCCACTTT. Its protein reads: CASSQGIPVNSPLHF.